Detailed here is one T cell receptor (beta chain). Clones were read by immunoSEQ multiplex PCR, and TCRdb kept only the in-frame ones, dropping some. This table holds tens of thousands of clones, about 86% found once. This entry is derived from a study of blood T cell repertoires in COVID-19. The CDR3 covers 14 residues. In germline, CDR1 is SGHAT, CDR2 FQNNGV. V was cut by 5 bases and J by 2 bases, with 10 bases left in between. The J gene is TRBJ1-3, the V gene TRBV11-2; D may be TRBD1 (5 bases). The sequencing input was peripheral blood. The receptor's source is a man aged 45-65 years with active COVID-19. In DNA, the CDR3 is TGTGCCAGCAGCCCTACAGGCCCTGGAAACACCATATATTTT. This translates into CASSPTGPGNTIYF.